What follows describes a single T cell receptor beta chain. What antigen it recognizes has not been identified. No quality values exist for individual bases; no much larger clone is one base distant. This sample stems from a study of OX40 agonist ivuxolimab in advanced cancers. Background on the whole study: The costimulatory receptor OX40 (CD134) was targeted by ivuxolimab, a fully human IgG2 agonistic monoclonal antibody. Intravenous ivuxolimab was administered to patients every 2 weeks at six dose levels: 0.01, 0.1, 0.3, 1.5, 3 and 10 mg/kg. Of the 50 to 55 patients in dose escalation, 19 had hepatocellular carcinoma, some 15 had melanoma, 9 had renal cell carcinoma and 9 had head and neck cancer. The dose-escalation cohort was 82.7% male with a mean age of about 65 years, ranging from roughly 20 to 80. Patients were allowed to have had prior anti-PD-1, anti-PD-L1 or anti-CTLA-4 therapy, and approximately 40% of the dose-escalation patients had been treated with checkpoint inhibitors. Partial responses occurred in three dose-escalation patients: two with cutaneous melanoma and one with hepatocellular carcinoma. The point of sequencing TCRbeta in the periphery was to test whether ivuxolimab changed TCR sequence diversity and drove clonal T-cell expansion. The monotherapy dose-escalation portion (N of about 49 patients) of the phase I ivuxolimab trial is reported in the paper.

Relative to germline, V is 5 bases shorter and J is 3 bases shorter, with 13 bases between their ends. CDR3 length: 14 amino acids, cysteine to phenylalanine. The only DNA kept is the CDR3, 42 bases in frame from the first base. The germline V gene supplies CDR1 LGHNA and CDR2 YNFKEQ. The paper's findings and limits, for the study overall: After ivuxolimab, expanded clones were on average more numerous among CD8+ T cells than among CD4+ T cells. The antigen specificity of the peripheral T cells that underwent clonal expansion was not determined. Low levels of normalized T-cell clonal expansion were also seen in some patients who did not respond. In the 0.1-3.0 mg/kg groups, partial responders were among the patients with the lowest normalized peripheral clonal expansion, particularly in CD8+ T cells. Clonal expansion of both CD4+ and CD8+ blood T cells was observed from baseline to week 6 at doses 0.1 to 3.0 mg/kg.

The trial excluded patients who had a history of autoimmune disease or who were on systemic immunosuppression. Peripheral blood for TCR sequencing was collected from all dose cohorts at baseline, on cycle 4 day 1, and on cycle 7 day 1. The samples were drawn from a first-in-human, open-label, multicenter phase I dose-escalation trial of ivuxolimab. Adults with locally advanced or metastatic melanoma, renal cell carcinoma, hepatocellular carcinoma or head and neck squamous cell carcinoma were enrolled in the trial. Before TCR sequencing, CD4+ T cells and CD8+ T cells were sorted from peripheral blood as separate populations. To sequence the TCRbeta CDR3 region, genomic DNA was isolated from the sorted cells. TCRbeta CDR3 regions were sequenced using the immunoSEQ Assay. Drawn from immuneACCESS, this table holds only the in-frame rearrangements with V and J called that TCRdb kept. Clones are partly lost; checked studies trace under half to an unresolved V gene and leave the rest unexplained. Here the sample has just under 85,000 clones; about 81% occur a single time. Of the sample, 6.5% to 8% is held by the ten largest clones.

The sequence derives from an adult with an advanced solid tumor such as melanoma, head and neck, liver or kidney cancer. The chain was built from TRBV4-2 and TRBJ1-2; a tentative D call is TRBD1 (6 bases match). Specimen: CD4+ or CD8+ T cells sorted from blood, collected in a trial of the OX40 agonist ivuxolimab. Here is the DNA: TGTGCCAGCAGCTTTGACAGGCCCGACTATGGCTACACCTTC. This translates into CASSFDRPDYGYTF.